The 8 T cell receptor beta chains given below trace back to one sample, sequenced in a study of T cells in Graves' hyperthyroidism and ophthalmopathy. Amplification yielded TCR beta CDR3 regions, with RNA transcripts as the source. A set of HTBI primers served as the primers for a first-round RT-PCR of the TCR CDR3. TCRdb fed the multiplex PCR reads into MiXCR, producing one record per CDR3 protein. The sample includes some 700,000 distinct CDR3 sequences, approximately 15% seen only once; the top ten take around 15%. Sequencing was carried out using blood. All receptors derive from a man aged 50-59 years with Graves' hyperthyroidism.

This clonotype has just a few counts. The chain employs TRBV28 and TRBJ2-3; TRBD1 matches at 7 bases. The CDR3 has 16 amino acids. Losses at the gene ends were 4 bases for V and 0 bases for J; bases not matched to a gene: 7. CDR1 MDHEN and CDR2 SYDVKM come from the germline V gene. The CDR3 DNA sequence: TGTGCCAGCAGTTACCAGACAGGGTGGAGCACAGATACGCAGTATTTT. As protein: CASSYQTGWSTDTQYF.

The rearrangement joins TRBV24-1 to TRBJ2-3; 14 bases agree with TRBD2. The trim removed 6 bases at V and 2 bases at J, leaving 12 bases unmatched. CDR3 length: 19 amino acids. CDR1 is KGHDR and CDR2 is SFDVKD in the germline V gene. The CDR3 here is CATSSPGLAGEGVTDTQYF. The CDR3 coding sequence is TGTGCCACCAGTTCTCCGGGACTAGCGGGAGAGGGGGTCACAGATACGCAGTATTTT.

This clonotype has at least ten counts. This chain uses TRBV25-1 with TRBJ2-3, with a tentative D call TRBD2 (5 bases). Trimming stripped 4 bases from V and 3 bases from J, with 11 bases between. Germline V CDR1 and CDR2: MGHDK, SYGVNS. The CDR3 has 14 residues. In DNA, the CDR3 is TGTGCCAGCAGTGGGTGGGAGCTGACAGATACGCAGTATTTT. Its translation: CASSGWELTDTQYF.

This clonotype was detected ten times or more. This rearrangement joins TRBV28 to TRBJ2-3; the D gene is possibly TRBD1 (5 bases). Germline CDR1 and CDR2: MDHEN and SYDVKM. V lost 3 bases and J 4 bases, leaving 17 bases between the germline ends. The CDR3 runs 16 residues. The CDR3 is CASSFSGQGDADTQYF. Here the CDR3 DNA reads TGTGCCAGCAGTTTTTCCGGGCAGGGTGACGCAGATACGCAGTATTTT.

The V and J genes are TRBV9 and TRBJ2-7, with 9 bases aligning to TRBD1. CDR1 is SGDLS and CDR2 is YYNGEE in the germline V gene. There are 17 residues in the CDR3. V trimming: 0 bases; J trimming: 6 bases; junction bases outside the gene matches: 13. CDR3 sequence reads: CASSVGSGQGSYFEQYF. CDR3 bases: TGTGCCAGCAGCGTAGGTTCGGGACAGGGAAGCTACTTCGAGCAGTACTTC.

This chain connects TRBV30 to TRBJ2-1, with a weak D call TRBD1 (6 bases). The CDR3 contains 16 residues. Trimming stripped 3 bases from V and 0 bases from J, with 15 bases between. Looked up from germline, CDR1 is GTSNPN and CDR2 is SVGIG (reference sequence). The CDR3 sequence is CAWRETGSSSYNEQFF. The CDR3 DNA reads as TGTGCCTGGAGGGAAACAGGGTCGAGCTCCTACAATGAGCAGTTCTTC.

At least ten counts were recorded for this clonotype. The chain links TRBV28 to TRBJ2-3; TRBD2 matches 7 bases. Trimming removed 5 bases from V and 2 bases from J; junction bases left unmatched: 7. This CDR3 is built from 15 residues. Germline V gives CDR1 MDHEN, CDR2 SYDVKM. Here the CDR3 DNA reads TGTGCCAGCAGTACCCTAGCGGAGTCCACAGATACGCAGTATTTT. Translated: CASSTLAESTDTQYF.

This clonotype was observed a handful of times. The CDR3, as DNA: TGCAGCGTCACGGAAAACACCGGGGAGCTGTTTTTT. It yields the protein CSVTENTGELFF. The rearrangement joins TRBV29-1 to TRBJ2-2; D is unresolved. From germline, CDR1 is SQVTM and CDR2 ANQGSEA. The CDR3 covers 12 residues. Trimming left V 6 bases short and J 2 bases short, with 7 bases between.